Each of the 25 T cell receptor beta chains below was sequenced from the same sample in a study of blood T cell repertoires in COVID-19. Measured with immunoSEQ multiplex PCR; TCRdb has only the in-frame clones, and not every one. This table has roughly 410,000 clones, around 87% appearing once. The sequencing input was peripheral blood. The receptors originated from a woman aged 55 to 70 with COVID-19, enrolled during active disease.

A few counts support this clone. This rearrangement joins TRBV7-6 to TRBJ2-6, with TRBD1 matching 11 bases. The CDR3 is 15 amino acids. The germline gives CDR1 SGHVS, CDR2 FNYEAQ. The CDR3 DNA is TGTCTCGTAGGGACAGGGGGCTCTGGGGCCAACGTCCTGACTTTC. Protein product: CLVGTGGSGANVLTF.

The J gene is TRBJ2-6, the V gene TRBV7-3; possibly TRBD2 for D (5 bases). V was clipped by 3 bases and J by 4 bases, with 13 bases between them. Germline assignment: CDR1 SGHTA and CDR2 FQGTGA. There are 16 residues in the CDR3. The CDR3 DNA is TGTGCCAGCAGCTTGGGAGCCTTTAGAGGGGCCAACGTCCTGACTTTC. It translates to CASSLGAFRGANVLTF.

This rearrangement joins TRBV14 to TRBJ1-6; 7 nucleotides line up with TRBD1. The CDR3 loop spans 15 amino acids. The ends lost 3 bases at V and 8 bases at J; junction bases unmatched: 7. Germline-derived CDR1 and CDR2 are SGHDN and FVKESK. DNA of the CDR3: TGTGCCAGCAGCCAGTTGGGACAGCAGGATTCACCCCTCCACTTT. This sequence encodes CASSQLGQQDSPLHF.

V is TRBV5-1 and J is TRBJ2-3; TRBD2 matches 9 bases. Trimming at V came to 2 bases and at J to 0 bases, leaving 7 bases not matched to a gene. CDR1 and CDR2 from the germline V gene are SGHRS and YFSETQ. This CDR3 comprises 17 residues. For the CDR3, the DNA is TGCGCCAGCAGCTTTTTTATTAGCGGGGGCAGCACAGATACGCAGTATTTT. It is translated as CASSFFISGGSTDTQYF.

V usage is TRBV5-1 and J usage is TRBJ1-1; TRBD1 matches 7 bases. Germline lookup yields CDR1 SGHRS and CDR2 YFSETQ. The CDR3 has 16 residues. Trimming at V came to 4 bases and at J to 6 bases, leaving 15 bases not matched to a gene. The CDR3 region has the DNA TGCGCCAGCAGCAGCAGGACAGGAGGATCGTACGCTGAAGCTTTCTTT. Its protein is CASSSRTGGSYAEAFF.

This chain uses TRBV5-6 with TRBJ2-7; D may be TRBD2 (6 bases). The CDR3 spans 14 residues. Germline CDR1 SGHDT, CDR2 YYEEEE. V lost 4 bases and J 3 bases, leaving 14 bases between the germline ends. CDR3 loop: CASSDSGLHYEQYF. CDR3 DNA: TGTGCCAGCAGCGACTCGGGACTCCACTACGAGCAGTACTTC.

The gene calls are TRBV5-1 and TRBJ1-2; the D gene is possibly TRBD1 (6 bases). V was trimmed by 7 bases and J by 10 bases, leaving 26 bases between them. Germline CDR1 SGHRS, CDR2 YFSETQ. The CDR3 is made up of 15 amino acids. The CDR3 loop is CASWLPSVQGPVYTF. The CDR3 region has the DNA TGCGCCAGCTGGCTACCGAGCGTACAGGGCCCTGTCTACACCTTC.

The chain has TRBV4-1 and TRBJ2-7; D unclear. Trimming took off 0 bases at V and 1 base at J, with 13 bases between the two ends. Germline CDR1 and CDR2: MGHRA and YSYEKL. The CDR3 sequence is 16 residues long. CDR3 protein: CASSQELWQASYEQYF. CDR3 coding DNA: TGCGCCAGCAGCCAAGAATTATGGCAGGCATCCTACGAGCAGTACTTC.

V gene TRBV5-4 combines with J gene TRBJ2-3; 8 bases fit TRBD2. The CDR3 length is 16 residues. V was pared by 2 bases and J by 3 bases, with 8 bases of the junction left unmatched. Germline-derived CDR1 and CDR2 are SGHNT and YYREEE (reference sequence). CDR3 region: CASSLTSGPRTDTQYF. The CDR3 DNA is TGTGCCAGCAGCTTAACTAGCGGACCGAGGACAGATACGCAGTATTTT.

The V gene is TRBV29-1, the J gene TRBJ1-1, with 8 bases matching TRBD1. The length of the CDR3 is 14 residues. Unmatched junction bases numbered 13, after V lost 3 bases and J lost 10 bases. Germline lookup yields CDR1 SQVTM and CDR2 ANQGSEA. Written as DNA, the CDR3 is TGCAGCGTTGACTTGGGCCAGGGGGCTCGGAGAGCTTTCTTT. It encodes CSVDLGQGARRAFF.

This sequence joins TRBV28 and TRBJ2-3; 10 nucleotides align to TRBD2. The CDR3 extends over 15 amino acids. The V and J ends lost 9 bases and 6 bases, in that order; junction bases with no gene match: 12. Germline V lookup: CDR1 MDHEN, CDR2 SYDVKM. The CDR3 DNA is TGTGCCAGTCTCCTTAGCGGGGGGAGGCTCGATACGCAGTATTTT. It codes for CASLLSGGRLDTQYF.

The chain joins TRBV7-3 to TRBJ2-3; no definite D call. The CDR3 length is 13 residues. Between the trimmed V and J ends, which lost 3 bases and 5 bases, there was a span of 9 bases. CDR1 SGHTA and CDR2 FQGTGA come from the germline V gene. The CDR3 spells CASSLYTVDTQYF. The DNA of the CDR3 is TGTGCCAGCAGCTTGTACACCGTAGATACGCAGTATTTT. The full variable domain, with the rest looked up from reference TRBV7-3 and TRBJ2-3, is GAGVSQTPSNKVTEKGKYVELRCDPISGHTALYWYRQSLGQGPEFLIYFQGTGAADDSGLPNDRFFAVRPEGSVSTLKIQRTERGDSAVYLCASSLYTVDTQYFGPGTRLTVL.

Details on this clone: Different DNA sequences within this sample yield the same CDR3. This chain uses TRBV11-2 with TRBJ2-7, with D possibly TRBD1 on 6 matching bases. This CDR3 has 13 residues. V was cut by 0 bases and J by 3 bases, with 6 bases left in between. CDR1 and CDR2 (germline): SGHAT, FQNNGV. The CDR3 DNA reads TGTGCCAGCAGCTTAGACAGGGGCTACGAGCAGTACTTC. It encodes CASSLDRGYEQYF.

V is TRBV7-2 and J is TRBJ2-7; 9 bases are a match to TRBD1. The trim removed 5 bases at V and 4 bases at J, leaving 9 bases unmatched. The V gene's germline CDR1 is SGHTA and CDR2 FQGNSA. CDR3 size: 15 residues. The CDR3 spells CASSARQGGIYEQYF. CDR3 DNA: TGTGCCAGCAGCGCAAGACAGGGGGGAATTTACGAGCAGTACTTC.

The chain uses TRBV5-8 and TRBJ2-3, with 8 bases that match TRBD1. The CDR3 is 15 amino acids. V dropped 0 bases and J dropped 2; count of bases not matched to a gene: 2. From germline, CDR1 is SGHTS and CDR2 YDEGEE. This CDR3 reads CASSLGQGPTDTQYF. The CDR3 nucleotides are TGTGCCAGCAGCTTGGGACAGGGGCCCACAGATACGCAGTATTTT.

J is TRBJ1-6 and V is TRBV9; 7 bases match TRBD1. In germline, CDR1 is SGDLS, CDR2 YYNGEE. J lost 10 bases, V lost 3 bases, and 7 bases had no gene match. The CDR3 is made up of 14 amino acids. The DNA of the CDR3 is TGTGCCAGCAGCGCCGACAGGGATGAATCACCCCTCCACTTT. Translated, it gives CASSADRDESPLHF.

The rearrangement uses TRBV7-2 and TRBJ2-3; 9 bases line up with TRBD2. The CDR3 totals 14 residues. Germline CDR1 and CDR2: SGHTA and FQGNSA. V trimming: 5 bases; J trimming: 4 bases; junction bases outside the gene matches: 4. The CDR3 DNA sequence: TGTGCCAGCAGCCGCGGGGGGGGTCCAGATACGCAGTATTTT. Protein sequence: CASSRGGGPDTQYF.

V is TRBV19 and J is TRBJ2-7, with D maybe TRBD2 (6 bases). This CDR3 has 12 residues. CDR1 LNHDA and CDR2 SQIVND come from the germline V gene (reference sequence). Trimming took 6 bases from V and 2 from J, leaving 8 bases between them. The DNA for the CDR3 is TGTGCCAGTAGCGGACTAACCTACGAGCAGTACTTC. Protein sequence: CASSGLTYEQYF.

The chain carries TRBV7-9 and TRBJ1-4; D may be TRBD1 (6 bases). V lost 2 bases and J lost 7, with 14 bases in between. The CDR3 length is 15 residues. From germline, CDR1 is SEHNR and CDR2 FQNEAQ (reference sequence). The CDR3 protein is CASSLSGAYSEKLFF. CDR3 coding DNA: TGTGCCAGCAGCTTATCAGGGGCCTACTCTGAAAAACTGTTTTTT.

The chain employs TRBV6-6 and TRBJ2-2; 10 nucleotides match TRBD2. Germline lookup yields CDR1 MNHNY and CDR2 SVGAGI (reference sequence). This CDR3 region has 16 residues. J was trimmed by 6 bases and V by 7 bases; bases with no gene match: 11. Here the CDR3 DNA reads TGTGCCAGCACCCACCTCAGCGGGGGGGTGGCCGGGGAGCTGTTTTTT. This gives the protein CASTHLSGGVAGELFF.

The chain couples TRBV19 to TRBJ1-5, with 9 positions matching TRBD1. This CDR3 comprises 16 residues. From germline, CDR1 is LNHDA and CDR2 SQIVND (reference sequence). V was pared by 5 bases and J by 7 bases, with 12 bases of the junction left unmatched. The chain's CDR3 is CASSAGLGTGIQPQHF. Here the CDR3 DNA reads TGTGCCAGTAGTGCAGGCCTCGGGACAGGGATCCAGCCCCAGCATTTT.

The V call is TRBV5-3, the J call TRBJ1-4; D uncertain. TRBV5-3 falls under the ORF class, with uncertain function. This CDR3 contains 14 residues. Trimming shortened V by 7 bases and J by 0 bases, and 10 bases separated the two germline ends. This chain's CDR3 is CARFGRATNEKLFF. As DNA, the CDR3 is TGTGCCAGATTTGGGCGTGCAACTAATGAAAAACTGTTTTTT.

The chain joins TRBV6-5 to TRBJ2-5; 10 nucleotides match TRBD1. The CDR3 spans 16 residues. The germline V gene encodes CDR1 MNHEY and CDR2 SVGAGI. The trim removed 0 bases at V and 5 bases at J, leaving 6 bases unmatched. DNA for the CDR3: TGTGCCAGCAGTTACTCCGACAGGGGGCTAGGGGAGACCCAGTACTTC. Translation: CASSYSDRGLGETQYF.

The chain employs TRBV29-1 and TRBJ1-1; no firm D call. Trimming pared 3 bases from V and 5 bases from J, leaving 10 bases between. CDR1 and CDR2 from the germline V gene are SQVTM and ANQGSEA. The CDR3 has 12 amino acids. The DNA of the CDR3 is TGCAGCGTTGACTTGTTAGTGACTGAAGCTTTCTTT. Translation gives CSVDLLVTEAFF.

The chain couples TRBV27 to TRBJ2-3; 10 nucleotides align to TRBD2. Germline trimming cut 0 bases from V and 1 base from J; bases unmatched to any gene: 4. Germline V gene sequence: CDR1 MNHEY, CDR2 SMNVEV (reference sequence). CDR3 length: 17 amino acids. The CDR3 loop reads CASSLSSGGVRTDTQYF. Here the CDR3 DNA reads TGTGCCAGCAGTTTATCGAGCGGGGGGGTACGCACAGATACGCAGTATTTT.